A single sample gave rise to the 25 T cell receptor beta chains below, sequenced in a study of shared clonotypes between healthy human individuals. Generated by immunoSEQ multiplex PCR, the TCRdb table keeps only in-frame clones and is missing some. The sample holds about 530,000 clones; about 96% are singletons and the top ten take 0.055% to 0.075%. Source material: naive CD4+ T cells sorted from blood. Documented subset: CD45RA+ positively selected. All receptors derive from a woman in her twenties or thirties in good health.

The genes are TRBV5-6 and TRBJ1-2; D may be TRBD1 (6 bases). Germline V gene lookup returns CDR1 SGHDT and CDR2 YYEEEE. V lost 1 base to trimming and J lost 4 bases, with 14 bases between them. This CDR3 has 15 residues. The chain's CDR3 is CASSLSGGLGYGYTF. In DNA form, the CDR3 reads TGTGCCAGCAGCTTGAGTGGGGGGCTTGGCTATGGCTACACCTTC.

This clone has only one observation. V gene TRBV7-9 combines with J gene TRBJ1-1; D is undetermined. Germline assignment: CDR1 SEHNR and CDR2 FQNEAQ (reference sequence). This CDR3 comprises 12 residues. V lost 1 base, J lost 7 bases, and 7 bases lay in between. CDR3 in DNA: TGTGCCAGCAGCTTAGGAGTCGGTGAAGCTTTCTTT. Translating gives CASSLGVGEAFF.

This chain's CDR3 is CASSLSRSIFPGTSGLTPYNEQFF. In DNA form, the CDR3 reads TGTGCCAGCAGTTTATCGCGGTCCATATTCCCCGGGACTAGCGGACTTACCCCCTACAATGAGCAGTTCTTC. The chain is built from TRBV28 and TRBJ2-1; 11 bases agree with TRBD2. The CDR3 runs 24 residues. The trim removed 1 base at V and 2 bases at J, leaving 25 bases unmatched. In germline, CDR1 is MDHEN, CDR2 SYDVKM. Supplemented by reference TRBV28 and TRBJ2-1, the full variable domain reads DVKVTQSSRYLVKRTGEKVFLECVQDMDHENMFWYRQDPGLGLRLIYFSYDVKMKEKGDIPEGYSVSREKKERFSLILESASTNQTSMYLCASSLSRSIFPGTSGLTPYNEQFFGPGTRLTVL.

The chain is built from TRBV5-1 and TRBJ1-4, with a weak D call TRBD1 (6 bases). Trimming took 4 bases from V and 0 from J, leaving 13 bases between them. This CDR3 has 16 residues. From germline, CDR1 is SGHRS and CDR2 YFSETQ. CDR3 sequence (DNA): TGCGCCAGCAGCCGCACAGGGACCGCAACTAATGAAAAACTGTTTTTT. It encodes CASSRTGTATNEKLFF.

The rearrangement joins TRBV10-3 to TRBJ2-7, with 11 bases lining up with TRBD1. Germline values: CDR1 ENHRY, CDR2 SYGVKD. The CDR3 is 16 amino acids. J gave up 1 base and V 5 bases, and 7 bases lay outside the gene matches. CDR3 loop: CAISRAGQGASYEQYF. Written as DNA, the CDR3 is TGTGCCATCAGTCGGGCCGGACAGGGGGCTTCCTACGAGCAGTACTTC.

The V and J genes are TRBV6-1 and TRBJ1-3, with D hard to call. CDR3 length equals 15 residues. Trimming removed 1 base from V and 4 bases from J, with 11 bases in between. In germline, CDR1 is MNHNS, CDR2 SASEGT. For the CDR3, the DNA is TGTGCCAGCAGTGAAGTCGGCTTCGGAGGAAACACCATATATTTT. Translated: CASSEVGFGGNTIYF.

J is TRBJ2-3 and V is TRBV11-2, with D perhaps assigned TRBD1 or TRBD2 (5 bases each). V was trimmed by 4 bases and J by 6 bases, leaving 17 bases between them. Germline CDR1 reads SGHAT; CDR2 reads FQNNGV. This CDR3 comprises 15 residues. CDR3 in amino acids: CASSSLAGRGDTQYF. CDR3 DNA: TGTGCCAGCAGCTCCCTTGCAGGGCGAGGGGATACGCAGTATTTT.

This clone was detected only once. The gene calls are TRBV5-1 and TRBJ2-7; 8 nucleotides match TRBD1. CDR3 length equals 15 residues. Germline-derived CDR1 and CDR2 are SGHRS and YFSETQ. J was trimmed by 3 bases and V by 4 bases; bases with no gene match: 9. The CDR3 region has the DNA TGCGCCAGCAGCACCTCGGGACAGGCTTACTACGAGCAGTACTTC. The encoded protein is CASSTSGQAYYEQYF.

The rearrangement joins TRBV6-1 to TRBJ2-5; maybe TRBD2 (5 bases). Deletions cut 2 bases from V and 5 bases from J, with 15 bases between. The CDR3 is 15 residues long. CDR1 and CDR2 from the germline V gene are MNHNS and SASEGT. CDR3 sequence reads: CASSEQLGVRETQYF. CDR3 DNA sequence: TGTGCCAGCAGTGAACAACTGGGAGTGAGGGAGACCCAGTACTTC.

The chain employs TRBV10-3 and TRBJ2-5; 7 nucleotides match TRBD1. Trimming at V came to 5 bases and at J to 2 bases, leaving 5 bases not matched to a gene. Germline values: CDR1 ENHRY, CDR2 SYGVKD. CDR3 size: 14 residues. The CDR3 sequence is CAISRRDRQETQYF. The DNA for the CDR3 is TGTGCCATCAGTAGAAGGGACAGACAAGAGACCCAGTACTTC.

The chain joins TRBV28 to TRBJ1-2, with a weak D call TRBD1 (5 bases). The CDR3 is made up of 13 amino acids. Germline V lookup: CDR1 MDHEN, CDR2 SYDVKM. The V end was cut by 9 bases, the J end by 0 bases, with 11 bases between. The CDR3 sequence: CASRPGANYGYTF. As DNA, the CDR3 is TGTGCCAGTAGACCGGGGGCTAACTATGGCTACACCTTC.

The genes are TRBV4-1 and TRBJ2-6; 12 nucleotides match TRBD1. There are 20 residues in the CDR3. Germline trimming cut 0 bases from V and 2 bases from J; bases unmatched to any gene: 8. The germline CDR1 and CDR2 sequences are MGHRA and YSYEKL. The CDR3: CASSQDREGTGGAGANVLTF. In nucleotides, the CDR3 is TGCGCCAGCAGCCAAGATCGGGAGGGGACAGGGGGCGCTGGGGCCAACGTCCTGACTTTC.

The chain carries TRBV18 and TRBJ2-5; D perhaps matches TRBD2 (5 bases). CDR3 length: 14 residues. Deletions cut 2 bases from V and 3 bases from J, with 10 bases between. Germline V gene lookup returns CDR1 KGHSH and CDR2 LQKENI. The CDR3 DNA is TGTGCCAGCTCACCAATGGACGGGAAAGAGACCCAGTACTTC. Translation gives CASSPMDGKETQYF.

The CDR3: CASSQRWYNEQFF. The CDR3 nucleotides read TGCGCCAGCAGCCAGAGGTGGTACAATGAGCAGTTCTTC. The V and J genes are TRBV4-1 and TRBJ2-1; no definite D call. Germline values: CDR1 MGHRA, CDR2 YSYEKL. V shed 3 bases and J shed 4 bases, with 7 bases lying between them. This CDR3 comprises 13 residues.

The chain's CDR3 is CASSLTSNSPLHF. In DNA, the CDR3 is TGTGCCAGCAGTTTAACTTCTAATTCACCCCTCCACTTT. The rearrangement joins TRBV28 to TRBJ1-6; D is uncertain. CDR3 length: 13 amino acids. Trimming stripped 2 bases from V and 6 bases from J, with 5 bases between. Germline V CDR1 and CDR2: MDHEN, SYDVKM.

The chain links TRBV5-1 to TRBJ2-3; D may be TRBD1 or TRBD2 (6 bases each). The CDR3 runs 15 residues. Germline CDR1 and CDR2: SGHRS and YFSETQ. Deletions cut 4 bases from V and 1 base from J, with 13 bases between. The CDR3 loop is CASSLRGEGTDTQYF. As DNA, the CDR3 is TGCGCCAGCAGCCTAAGGGGGGAAGGCACAGATACGCAGTATTTT.

This chain links TRBV27 with TRBJ2-7; TRBD2 is a possible D gene (6 bases). V gave up 1 base and J gave up 2 bases, with 15 bases separating them. The CDR3 consists of 16 residues. Germline lookup yields CDR1 MNHEY and CDR2 SMNVEV (reference sequence). The CDR3 DNA is TGTGCCAGCAGTTTATTACGGGACTCTTTTACCTACGAGCAGTACTTC. This sequence encodes CASSLLRDSFTYEQYF.

The rearrangement links TRBV29-1 to TRBJ2-5; 7 positions match TRBD1. Germline values: CDR1 SQVTM, CDR2 ANQGSEA. This CDR3 has 13 residues. Losses at the gene ends were 8 bases for V and 2 bases for J; bases not matched to a gene: 8. CDR3 sequence (DNA): TGCAGCATCAACAGGGGTCTGCAAGAGACCCAGTACTTC. Protein sequence: CSINRGLQETQYF.

The count of this clone is one. This chain connects TRBV28 to TRBJ2-7; the match to TRBD2 covers 9 bases. CDR3 size: 16 residues. Germline values: CDR1 MDHEN, CDR2 SYDVKM. V lost 3 bases to trimming and J lost 2 bases; unmatched junction nucleotides: 8. The chain's CDR3 is CASSFPDVAGAYEQYF. As DNA, the CDR3 is TGTGCCAGCAGTTTTCCCGATGTAGCGGGGGCCTACGAGCAGTACTTC.

V and J are TRBV28 and TRBJ2-2, with D possibly being TRBD1 (5 bases). There are 14 residues in the CDR3. Germline V CDR1 and CDR2: MDHEN, SYDVKM. Trimming removed 2 bases from V and 8 bases from J, with 12 bases in between. Here the CDR3 reads CASSLGRAGGELFF. As DNA, the CDR3 is TGTGCCAGCAGTTTAGGCAGGGCTGGTGGGGAGCTGTTTTTT.

The V gene is TRBV2, the J gene TRBJ2-7; 7 bases align to TRBD2. The length of the CDR3 is 15 residues. Germline V lookup: CDR1 SNHLY, CDR2 FYNNEI. Germline trimming cut 4 bases from V and 6 bases from J; bases unmatched to any gene: 12. Written as DNA, the CDR3 is TGTGCCAGCAGTGGGGATCTCGTGGGAGGGTCCGAGCAGTACTTC. It translates to CASSGDLVGGSEQYF. Looking up the rest from reference TRBV2 and TRBJ2-7 gives the full variable domain: EPEVTQTPSHQVTQMGQEVILRCVPISNHLYFYWYRQILGQKVEFLVSFYNNEISEKSEIFDDQFSVERPDGSNFTLKIRSTKLEDSAMYFCASSGDLVGGSEQYFGPGTRLTVT.

The chain links TRBV28 to TRBJ2-7, with 8 bases identical to TRBD2. Looked up from germline, CDR1 is MDHEN and CDR2 is SYDVKM. Unmatched junction bases numbered 1, after V lost 0 bases and J lost 0 bases. The CDR3 loop spans 15 amino acids. CDR3 sequence (DNA): TGTGCCAGCAGTTTATGGAGCGGGAGCTCCTACGAGCAGTACTTC. Protein product: CASSLWSGSSYEQYF.

This chain uses TRBV6-5 with TRBJ2-3; 10 positions agree with TRBD2. V shed 6 bases, J shed 1 base, and the junction held 4 bases outside the gene matches. Per the germline V gene, CDR1 is MNHEY and CDR2 is SVGAGI. The CDR3 runs 15 residues. CDR3 coding DNA: TGTGCCAGCAGGGGAGGACTAGCGGGCACAGATACGCAGTATTTT. Its translation: CASRGGLAGTDTQYF.

The J gene is TRBJ1-2, the V gene TRBV4-1; no clear D gene. CDR3 length: 20 residues. V was pared by 0 bases and J by 0 bases, with 23 bases between. Germline V CDR1 and CDR2: MGHRA, YSYEKL. The CDR3 loop reads CASSQDRWSRTRKANYGYTF. The CDR3 DNA follows: TGCGCCAGCAGCCAAGATCGGTGGTCCCGGACCCGAAAGGCTAACTATGGCTACACCTTC.

V gene TRBV29-1 combines with J gene TRBJ1-2; possibly TRBD1 for D (5 bases). Germline CDR1 and CDR2: SQVTM and ANQGSEA. The CDR3 totals 14 residues. The ends were cut back, 6 bases at V and 6 bases at J, with 20 bases in the middle. This chain's CDR3 is CSVDAAAGTHGYTF. The CDR3 nucleotides read TGCAGCGTCGATGCGGCGGCAGGGACCCATGGCTACACCTTC.